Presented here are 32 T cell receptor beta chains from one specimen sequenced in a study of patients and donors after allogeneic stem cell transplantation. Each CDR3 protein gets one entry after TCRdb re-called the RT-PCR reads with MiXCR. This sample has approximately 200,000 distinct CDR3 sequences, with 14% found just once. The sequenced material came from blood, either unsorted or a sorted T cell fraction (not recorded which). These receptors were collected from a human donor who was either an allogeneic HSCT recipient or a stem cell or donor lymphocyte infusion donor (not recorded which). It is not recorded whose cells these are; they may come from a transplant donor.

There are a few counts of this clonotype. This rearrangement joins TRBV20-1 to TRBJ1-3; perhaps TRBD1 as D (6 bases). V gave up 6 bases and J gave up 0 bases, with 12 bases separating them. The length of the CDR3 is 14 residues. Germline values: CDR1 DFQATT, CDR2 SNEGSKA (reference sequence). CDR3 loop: CSAPGHTSGNTIYF. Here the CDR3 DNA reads TGCAGTGCGCCGGGACACACCTCTGGAAACACCATATATTTT.

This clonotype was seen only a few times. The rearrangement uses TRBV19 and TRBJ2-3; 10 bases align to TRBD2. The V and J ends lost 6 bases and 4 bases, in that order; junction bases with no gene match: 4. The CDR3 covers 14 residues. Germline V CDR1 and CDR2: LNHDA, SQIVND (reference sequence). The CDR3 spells CASRAGGQADTQYF. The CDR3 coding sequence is TGTGCCAGTAGAGCGGGGGGGCAAGCAGATACGCAGTATTTT. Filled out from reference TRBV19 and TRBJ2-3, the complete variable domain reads DGGITQSPKYLFRKEGQNVTLSCEQNLNHDAMYWYRQDPGQGLRLIYYSQIVNDFQKGDIAEGYSVSREKKESFPLTVTSAQKNPTAFYLCASRAGGQADTQYFGPGTRLTVL.

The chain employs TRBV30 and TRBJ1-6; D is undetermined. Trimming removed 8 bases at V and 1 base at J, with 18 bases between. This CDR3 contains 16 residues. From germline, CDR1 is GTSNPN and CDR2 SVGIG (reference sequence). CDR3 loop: CARASTASSYNSPLHF. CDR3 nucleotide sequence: TGTGCCCGGGCCTCGACGGCGTCGTCCTATAATTCACCCCTCCACTTT.

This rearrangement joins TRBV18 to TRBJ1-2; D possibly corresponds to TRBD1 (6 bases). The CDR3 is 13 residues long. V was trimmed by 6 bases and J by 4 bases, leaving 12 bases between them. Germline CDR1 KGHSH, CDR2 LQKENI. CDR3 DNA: TGTGCCAGCTCCGGGGGACAAACCTATGGCTACACCTTC. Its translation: CASSGGQTYGYTF.

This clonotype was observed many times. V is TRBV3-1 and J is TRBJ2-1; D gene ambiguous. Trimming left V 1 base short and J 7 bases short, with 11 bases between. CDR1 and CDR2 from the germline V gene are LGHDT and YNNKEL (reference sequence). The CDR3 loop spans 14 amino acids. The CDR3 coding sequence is TGTGCCAGCAGCCAAGGTATCTTGGGTAATGAGCAGTTCTTC. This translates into CASSQGILGNEQFF.

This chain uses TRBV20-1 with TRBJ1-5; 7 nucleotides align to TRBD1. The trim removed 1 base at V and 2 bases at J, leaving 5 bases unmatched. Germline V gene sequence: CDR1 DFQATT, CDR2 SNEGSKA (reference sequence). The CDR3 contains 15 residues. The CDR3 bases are TGCAGTGCTAGAGGGGGGACAGACGGCAATCAGCCCCAGCATTTT. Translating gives CSARGGTDGNQPQHF.

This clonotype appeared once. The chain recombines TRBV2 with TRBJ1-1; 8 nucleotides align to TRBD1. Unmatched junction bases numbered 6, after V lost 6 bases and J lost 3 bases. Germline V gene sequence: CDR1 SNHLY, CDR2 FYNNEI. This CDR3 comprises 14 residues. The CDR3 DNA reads TGTGCCAGCAGCGAGAACAGGGGGTACACTGAAGCTTTCTTT. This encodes CASSENRGYTEAFF.

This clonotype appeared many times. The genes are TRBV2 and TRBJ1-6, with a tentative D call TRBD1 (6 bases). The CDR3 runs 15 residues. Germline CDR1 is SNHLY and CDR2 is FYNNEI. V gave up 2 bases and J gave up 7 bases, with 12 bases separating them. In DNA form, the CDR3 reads TGTGCCAGCAGTGAATTGACAGGACTGAATTCACCCCTCCACTTT. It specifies CASSELTGLNSPLHF.

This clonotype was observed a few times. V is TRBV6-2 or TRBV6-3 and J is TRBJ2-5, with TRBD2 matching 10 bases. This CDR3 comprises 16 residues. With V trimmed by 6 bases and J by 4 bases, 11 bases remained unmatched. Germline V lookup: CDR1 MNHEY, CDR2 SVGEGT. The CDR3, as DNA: TGTGCCAGCAGCCTACTCATAGCGGGAGGAGGAGAGACCCAGTACTTC. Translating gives CASSLLIAGGGETQYF.

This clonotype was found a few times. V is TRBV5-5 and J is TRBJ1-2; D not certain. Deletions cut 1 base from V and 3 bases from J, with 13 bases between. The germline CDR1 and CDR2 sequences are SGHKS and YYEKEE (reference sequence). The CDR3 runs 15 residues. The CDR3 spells CASSLQALEYYGYTF. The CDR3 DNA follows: TGTGCCAGCAGCTTGCAGGCACTGGAATACTATGGCTACACCTTC.

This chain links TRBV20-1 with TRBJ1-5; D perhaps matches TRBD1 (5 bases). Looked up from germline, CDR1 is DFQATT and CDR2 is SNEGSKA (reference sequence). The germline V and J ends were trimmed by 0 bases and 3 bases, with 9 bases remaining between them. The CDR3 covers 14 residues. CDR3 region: CSAREGRANQPQHF. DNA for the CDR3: TGCAGTGCTAGAGAGGGCAGGGCCAATCAGCCCCAGCATTTT.

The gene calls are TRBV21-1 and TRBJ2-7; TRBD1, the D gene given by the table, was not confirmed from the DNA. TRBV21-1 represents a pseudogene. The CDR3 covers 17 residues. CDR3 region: CASSKEGSRQAAYEQYF. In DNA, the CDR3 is TGTGCCAGCAGCAAAGAGGGATCAAGACAGGCCGCCTACGAGCAGTACTTC.

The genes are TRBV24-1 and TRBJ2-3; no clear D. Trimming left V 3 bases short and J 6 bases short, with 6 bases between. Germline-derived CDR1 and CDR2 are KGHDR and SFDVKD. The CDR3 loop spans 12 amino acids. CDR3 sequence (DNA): TGTGCCACCAGTGATAGGTGGGATACGCAGTATTTT. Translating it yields CATSDRWDTQYF.

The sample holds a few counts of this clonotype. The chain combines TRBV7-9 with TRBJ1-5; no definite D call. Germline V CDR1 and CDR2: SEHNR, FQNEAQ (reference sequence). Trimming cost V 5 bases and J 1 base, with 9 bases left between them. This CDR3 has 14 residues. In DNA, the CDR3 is TGTGCCAGCAGCACGCAGTTAAGCAATCAGCCCCAGCATTTT. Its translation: CASSTQLSNQPQHF.

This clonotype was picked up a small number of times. CDR3 sequence (DNA): TGTGCCAGTAGTATTTCCCAGGGGGCCTACGGTACGCAGTATTTT. Its translation: CASSISQGAYGTQYF. The chain links TRBV19 to TRBJ2-3; 8 bases line up with TRBD1. V was pared by 3 bases and J by 8 bases, with 10 bases of the junction left unmatched. Germline CDR1 reads LNHDA; CDR2 reads SQIVND (reference sequence). The CDR3 totals 15 residues.

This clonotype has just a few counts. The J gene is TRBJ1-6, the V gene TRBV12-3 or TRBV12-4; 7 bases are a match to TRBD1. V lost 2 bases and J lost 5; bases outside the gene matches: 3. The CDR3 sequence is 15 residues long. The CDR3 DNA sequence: TGTGCCAGCAGTTTACTAGGGGGCAATAATTCACCCCTCCACTTT. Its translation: CASSLLGGNNSPLHF.

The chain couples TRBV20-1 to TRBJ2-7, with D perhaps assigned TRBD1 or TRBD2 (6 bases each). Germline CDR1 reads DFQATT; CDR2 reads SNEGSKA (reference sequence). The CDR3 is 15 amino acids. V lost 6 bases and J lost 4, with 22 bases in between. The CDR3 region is CSAPNRGRDPYEQYF. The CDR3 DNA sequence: TGCAGTGCCCCCAATCGGGGGCGCGATCCATACGAGCAGTACTTC.

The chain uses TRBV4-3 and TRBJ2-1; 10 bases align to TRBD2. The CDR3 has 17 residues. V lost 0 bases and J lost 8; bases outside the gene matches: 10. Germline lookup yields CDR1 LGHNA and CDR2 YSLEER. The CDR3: CASSQESLAGVADEQFF. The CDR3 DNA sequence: TGCGCCAGCAGCCAAGAGAGCCTAGCGGGGGTGGCGGATGAGCAGTTCTTC.

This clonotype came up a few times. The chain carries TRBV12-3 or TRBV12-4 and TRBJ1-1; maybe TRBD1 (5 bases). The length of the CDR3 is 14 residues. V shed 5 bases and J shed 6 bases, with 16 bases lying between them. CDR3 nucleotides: TGTGCCAGCAGTATCGGGACGTTCAGAGCTGAAGCTTTCTTT. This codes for CASSIGTFRAEAFF.

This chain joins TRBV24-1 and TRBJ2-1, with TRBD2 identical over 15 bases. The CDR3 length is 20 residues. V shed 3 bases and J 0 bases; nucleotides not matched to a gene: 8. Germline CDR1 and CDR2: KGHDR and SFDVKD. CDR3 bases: TGTGCCACCAGTGATGATGGACTAGCGGGGGGGACTAGCTCCTACAATGAGCAGTTCTTC. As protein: CATSDDGLAGGTSSYNEQFF.

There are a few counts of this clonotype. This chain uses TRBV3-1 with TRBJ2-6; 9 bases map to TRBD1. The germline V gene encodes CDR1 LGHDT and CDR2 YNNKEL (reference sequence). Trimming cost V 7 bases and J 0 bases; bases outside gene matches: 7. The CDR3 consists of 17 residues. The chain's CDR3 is CASIRTGVSSGANVLTF. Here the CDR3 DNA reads TGTGCCAGCATCAGGACAGGGGTGAGCTCTGGGGCCAACGTCCTGACTTTC.

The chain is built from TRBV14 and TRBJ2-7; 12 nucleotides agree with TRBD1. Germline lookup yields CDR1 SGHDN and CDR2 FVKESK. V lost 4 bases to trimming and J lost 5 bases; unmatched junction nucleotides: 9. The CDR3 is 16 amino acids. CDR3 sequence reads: CASSRQSGTGGHEQYF. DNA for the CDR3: TGTGCCAGCAGCCGTCAAAGCGGGACAGGGGGCCACGAGCAGTACTTC. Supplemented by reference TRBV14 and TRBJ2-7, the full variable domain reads EAGVTQFPSHSVIEKGQTVTLRCDPISGHDNLYWYRRVMGKEIKFLLHFVKESKQDESGMPNNRFLAERTGGTYSTLKVQPAELEDSGVYFCASSRQSGTGGHEQYFGPGTRLTVT.

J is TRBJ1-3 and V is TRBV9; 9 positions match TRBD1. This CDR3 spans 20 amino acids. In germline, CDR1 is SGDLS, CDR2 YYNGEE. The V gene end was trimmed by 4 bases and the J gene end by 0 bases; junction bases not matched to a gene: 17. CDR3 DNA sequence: TGTGCCAGCAGCTCCCACGGACAGGGGAATAGAGAGGGCTCTGGAAACACCATATATTTT. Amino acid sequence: CASSSHGQGNREGSGNTIYF.

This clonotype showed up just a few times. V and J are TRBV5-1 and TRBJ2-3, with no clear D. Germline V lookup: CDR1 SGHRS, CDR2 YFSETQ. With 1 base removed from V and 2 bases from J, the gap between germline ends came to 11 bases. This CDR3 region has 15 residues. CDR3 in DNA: TGCGCCAGCAGCTTGTCTTCCAGACCCACAGATACGCAGTATTTT. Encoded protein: CASSLSSRPTDTQYF.

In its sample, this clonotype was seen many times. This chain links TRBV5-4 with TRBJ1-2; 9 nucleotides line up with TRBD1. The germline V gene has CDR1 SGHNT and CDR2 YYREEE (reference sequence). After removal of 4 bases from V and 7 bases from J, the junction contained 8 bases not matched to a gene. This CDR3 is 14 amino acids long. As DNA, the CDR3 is TGTGCCAGCAGCGGCTCAGGGGACAGGGCTGGCTACACCTTC. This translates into CASSGSGDRAGYTF.

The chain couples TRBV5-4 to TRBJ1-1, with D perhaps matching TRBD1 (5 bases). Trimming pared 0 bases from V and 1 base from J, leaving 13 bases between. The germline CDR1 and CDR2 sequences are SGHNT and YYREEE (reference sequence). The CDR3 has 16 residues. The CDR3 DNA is TGTGCCAGCAGCTTGGCAACGGGACTCCCGAACACTGAAGCTTTCTTT. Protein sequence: CASSLATGLPNTEAFF.

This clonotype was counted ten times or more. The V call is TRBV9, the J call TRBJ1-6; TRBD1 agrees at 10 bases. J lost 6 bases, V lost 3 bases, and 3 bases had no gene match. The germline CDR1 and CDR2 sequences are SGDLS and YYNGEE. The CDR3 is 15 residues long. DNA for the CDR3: TGTGCCAGCAGCGAAGGACAGGGGGGTAATTCACCCCTCCACTTT. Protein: CASSEGQGGNSPLHF. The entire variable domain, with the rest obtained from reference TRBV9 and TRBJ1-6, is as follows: DSGVTQTPKHLITATGQRVTLRCSPRSGDLSVYWYQQSLDQGLQFLIQYYNGEERAKGNILERFSAQQFPDLHSELNLSSLELGDSALYFCASSEGQGGNSPLHFGNGTRLTVT.

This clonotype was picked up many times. The CDR3 sequence is CASSQRGGTGGGQPQHF. The CDR3 DNA follows: TGTGCCAGCAGCCAGCGAGGGGGGACAGGGGGAGGTCAGCCCCAGCATTTT. This sequence joins TRBV5-6 and TRBJ1-5, with 11 positions matching TRBD1. This CDR3 contains 17 residues. Germline lookup yields CDR1 SGHDT and CDR2 YYEEEE. Trimming at V came to 4 bases and at J to 6 bases, leaving 12 bases not matched to a gene.

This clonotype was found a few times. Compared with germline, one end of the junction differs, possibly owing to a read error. The CDR3 reads CASTLFGGGNEQFF. The CDR3 region has the DNA TGTGCCAGCACCTTATTTGGGGGAGGCAATGAGCAGTTCTTC. The rearrangement joins TRBV7-2 to TRBJ2-1; D may be TRBD2 (6 bases). The germline V gene has CDR1 SGHTA and CDR2 FQGNSA. The CDR3 has 14 residues.

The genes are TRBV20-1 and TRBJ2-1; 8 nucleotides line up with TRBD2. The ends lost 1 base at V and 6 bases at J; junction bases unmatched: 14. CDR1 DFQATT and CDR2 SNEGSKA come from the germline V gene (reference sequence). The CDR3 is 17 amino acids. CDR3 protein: CSARGGVASGPSNEQFF. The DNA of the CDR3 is TGCAGTGCTAGAGGGGGCGTGGCTAGCGGGCCCTCCAATGAGCAGTTCTTC.

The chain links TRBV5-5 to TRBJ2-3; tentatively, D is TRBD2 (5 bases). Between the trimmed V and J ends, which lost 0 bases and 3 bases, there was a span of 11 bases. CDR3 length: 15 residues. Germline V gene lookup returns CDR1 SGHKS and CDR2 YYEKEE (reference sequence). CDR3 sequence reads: CASSLDLRETDTQYF. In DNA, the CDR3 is TGTGCCAGCAGCTTGGATTTGAGGGAAACAGATACGCAGTATTTT.

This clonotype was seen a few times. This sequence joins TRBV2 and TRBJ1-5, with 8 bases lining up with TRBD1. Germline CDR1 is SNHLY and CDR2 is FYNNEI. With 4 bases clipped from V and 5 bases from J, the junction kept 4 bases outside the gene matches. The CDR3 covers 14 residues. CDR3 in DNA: TGTGCCAGCAGTGGGACAGGGCCGGATCAGCCCCAGCATTTT. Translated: CASSGTGPDQPQHF.